The source of this T cell receptor (beta chain) is a study of Ad26.COV2.S vaccination and SARS-CoV-2 variants. Overall study: Within the COV1001 Ad26.COV2.S trial arm, the donor was enrolled. Once or twice, 56 days apart, Ad26.COV2.S was delivered intramuscularly. Regarding the study as a whole: Among vaccine recipients, spike-specific TCR breadth exceeded that of placebo recipients.

The CDR3 loop spans 15 amino acids. V was clipped by 1 base and J by 7 bases; unmatched bases: 3. Germline CDR1 SEHNR, CDR2 FQNEAQ (reference sequence). This clone appeared a few times. Its antigen is still unknown. Assay used: immunoSEQ multiplex PCR; TCRdb lists only in-frame clones, some missing. Among 360,000 or so clones listed, 89% were seen once. Treatment in this sample: some 19 received Ad26.COV2.S at low or high dose, single or two shots; a few received placebo; per-sample allocation not given. Day 63 after the first injection of vaccine or placebo was the sampling time. This TCR was sampled from a person between 18 and 65 years old who received the Ad26.COV2.S COVID-19 vaccine or a placebo. Sequencing used peripheral blood, obtained in a trial of Ad26.COV2.S vaccine versus placebo. The V gene is TRBV7-9, the J gene TRBJ1-6; 8 bases are a match to TRBD1. CDR3 DNA sequence: TGTGCCAGCAGCTTAGTGGCAGGGGGCAATTCACCCCTCCACTTT. It encodes CASSLVAGGNSPLHF.